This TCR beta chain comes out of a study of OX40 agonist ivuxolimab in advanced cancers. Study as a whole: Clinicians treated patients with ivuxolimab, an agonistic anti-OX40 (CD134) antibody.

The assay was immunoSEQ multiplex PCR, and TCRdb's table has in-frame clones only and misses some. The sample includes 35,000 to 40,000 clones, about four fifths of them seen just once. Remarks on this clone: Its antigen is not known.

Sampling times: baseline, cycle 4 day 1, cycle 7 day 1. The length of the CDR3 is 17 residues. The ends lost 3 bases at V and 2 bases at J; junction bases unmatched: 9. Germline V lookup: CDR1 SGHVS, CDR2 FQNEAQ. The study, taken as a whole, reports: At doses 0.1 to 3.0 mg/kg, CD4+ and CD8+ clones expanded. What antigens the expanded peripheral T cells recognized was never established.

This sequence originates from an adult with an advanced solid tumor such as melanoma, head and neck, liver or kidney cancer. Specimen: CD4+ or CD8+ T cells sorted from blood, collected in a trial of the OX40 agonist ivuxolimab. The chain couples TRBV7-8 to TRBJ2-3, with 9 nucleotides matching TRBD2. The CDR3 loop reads CASSFPRLAGPTDTQYF. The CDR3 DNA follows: TGTGCCAGCAGCTTCCCACGGCTAGCGGGGCCCACAGATACGCAGTATTTT.